These 16 T cell receptor beta chains originate from one sample sequenced in a study of T cell repertoires in cytomegalovirus infection. No antigen has been identified for these receptors. A single record per CDR3 protein comes from TCRdb applying MiXCR to the reads. The sample lists about 110,000 distinct CDR3 sequences, over 9% seen once, with 31% in the top ten. Sequenced: PBMCs, sequenced either directly or after in vitro stimulation (not recorded which). The receptors originated from a human donor in good health (CMV status not recorded). Some clones in this sample may be carry-over from other donors' samples.

This CDR3 reads CASSLALGTSGRAPYEQYF. The CDR3 DNA reads as TGTGCCAGCAGCTTAGCTCTCGGGACTAGCGGGAGGGCCCCCTACGAGCAGTACTTC. The gene calls are TRBV7-8 and TRBJ2-7, with 16 bases lining up with TRBD2. The CDR3 is 19 amino acids. CDR1 is SGHVS, CDR2 FQNEAQ, per germline. V dropped 0 bases and J dropped 2; count of bases not matched to a gene: 7. The complete variable domain, with remaining parts taken from reference TRBV7-8 and TRBJ2-7, reads GAGVSQSPRYKVAKRGQDVALRCDPISGHVSLFWYQQALGQGPEFLTYFQNEAQLDKSGLPSDRFFAERPEGSVSTLKIQRTQQEDSAVYLCASSLALGTSGRAPYEQYFGPGTRLTVT.

The chain employs TRBV18 and TRBJ2-3; 7 nucleotides match TRBD1. V was pared by 6 bases and J by 4 bases, with 4 bases of the junction left unmatched. CDR1 and CDR2 (germline): KGHSH, LQKENI. This CDR3 spans 13 amino acids. The CDR3 sequence: CASSSGGSDTQYF. CDR3 nucleotides: TGTGCCAGCTCGTCAGGGGGATCAGATACGCAGTATTTT.

CDR3 in DNA: TGTGCCAGCAGCTTAGACGCAGGACCGAACACTGAAGCTTTCTTT. Amino acids: CASSLDAGPNTEAFF. The chain links TRBV7-2 to TRBJ1-1; D is undetermined. The V gene lost 1 base and the J gene lost 1 base, with 10 bases spanning the gap. The germline V gene encodes CDR1 SGHTA and CDR2 FQGNSA. The CDR3 runs 15 residues.

This chain links TRBV28 with TRBJ1-6; D unclear. The CDR3 extends over 13 amino acids. Per germline, CDR1 MDHEN and CDR2 SYDVKM. The V and J ends lost 7 bases and 8 bases respectively, with 12 bases between them. Written as DNA, the CDR3 is TGTGCCAGCACCACCTTGACGGATTCACCCCTCCACTTT. Its translation: CASTTLTDSPLHF.

This clonotype was counted many times. The V and J genes are TRBV7-2 and TRBJ2-7, with D unclear. Germline CDR1 is SGHTA and CDR2 is FQGNSA. The CDR3 consists of 15 residues. The V end lost 1 base, the J end lost 2 bases, and 12 bases lay between the germline ends. CDR3 loop: CASSLEPGQTYEQYV. CDR3 in DNA: TGTGCCAGCAGCTTAGAACCCGGGCAGACCTACGAGCAGTACGTC.

This clonotype was found many times. The chain couples TRBV5-4 to TRBJ1-2; D remains unclear. This CDR3 spans 14 amino acids. V shed 4 bases and J shed 8 bases, with 18 bases lying between them. Germline CDR1 and CDR2: SGHNT and YYREEE (reference sequence). This CDR3 is CASSDEGFTIGYTF. DNA of the CDR3: TGTGCCAGCAGCGACGAAGGGTTTACTATCGGCTACACCTTC. The whole variable domain, remainder taken from reference TRBV5-4 and TRBJ1-2, is ETGVTQSPTHLIKTRGQQVTLRCSSQSGHNTVSWYQQALGQGPQFIFQYYREEENGRGNFPPRFSGLQFPNYSSELNVNALELDDSALYLCASSDEGFTIGYTFGSGTRLTVV.

V usage is TRBV19 and J usage is TRBJ2-2; 8 nucleotides align to TRBD2. Germline V gene lookup returns CDR1 LNHDA and CDR2 SQIVND (reference sequence). This CDR3 contains 15 residues. Losses at the gene ends were 6 bases for V and 5 bases for J; bases not matched to a gene: 8. In DNA, the CDR3 is TGTGCCAGTAGCACTCCGGGACTAGTTACCGGGGAGCTGTTTTTT. Residues: CASSTPGLVTGELFF.

The CDR3 protein is CASSLGEWSGRKETQYF. The CDR3 DNA sequence: TGTGCCAGCAGCTTAGGGGAGTGGTCGGGGCGGAAAGAGACCCAGTACTTC. The gene calls are TRBV11-1 and TRBJ2-5; D assignment may be TRBD1 or TRBD2 (5 bases each). This CDR3 has 17 amino acids. V gave up 1 base and J gave up 3 bases, with 18 bases separating them. Per germline, CDR1 SGHAT and CDR2 FQDESV (reference sequence).

This clonotype was seen many times. V gene TRBV12-3 or TRBV12-4 combines with J gene TRBJ1-5; D gene unclear. The CDR3 spans 16 residues. V shed 4 bases and J shed 0 bases, with 13 bases lying between them. The CDR3 DNA is TGTGCCAGCAGTTCCCAAGTGGCCCGTAGCAATCAGCCCCAGCATTTT. Protein sequence: CASSSQVARSNQPQHF.

V is TRBV6-6 and J is TRBJ2-7; tentatively, D is TRBD1 or TRBD2 (5 bases each). With 5 bases removed from V and 4 bases from J, the gap between germline ends came to 9 bases. The CDR3 loop spans 12 amino acids. Germline V gene lookup returns CDR1 MNHNY and CDR2 SVGAGI (reference sequence). The chain's CDR3 is CASSPGRYEQYV. Here the CDR3 DNA reads TGTGCCAGCAGTCCGGGGCGATACGAGCAGTACGTC.

V is TRBV28 and J is TRBJ2-7, with D unresolved. The germline CDR1 and CDR2 sequences are MDHEN and SYDVKM. This CDR3 has 13 amino acids. The germline V and J ends were trimmed by 7 bases and 0 bases, with 10 bases remaining between them. The CDR3 nucleotides are TGTGCCAGCAATTGGCGGTTCTCCTACGAGCAGTACTTC. Translation: CASNWRFSYEQYF.

This clonotype has at least ten counts. This chain uses TRBV7-2 with TRBJ2-1; tentative D call: TRBD1 (5 bases). V dropped 1 base and J dropped 0 bases, with 7 bases sitting between them. The CDR3 loop spans 15 amino acids. Germline loops: CDR1 SGHTA, CDR2 FQGNSA. The CDR3 protein is CASSLGQFSYNEQFF. The CDR3 DNA follows: TGTGCCAGCAGCTTAGGACAGTTCTCCTACAATGAGCAGTTCTTC.

At least ten counts were recorded for this clonotype. The gene calls are TRBV25-1 and TRBJ1-5; D possibly corresponds to TRBD1 (5 bases). The V end lost 5 bases, the J end lost 2 bases, and 10 bases lay between the germline ends. Germline loops: CDR1 MGHDK, CDR2 SYGVNS. The CDR3 extends over 14 amino acids. CDR3 DNA sequence: TGTGCCAGCAGTCGGACGGGGGGCAATCAGCCCCAGCATTTT. The encoded protein is CASSRTGGNQPQHF.

The chain couples TRBV12-3 or TRBV12-4 to TRBJ2-7, with 10 bases aligning to TRBD2. The CDR3 loop spans 13 amino acids. Losses at the gene ends were 6 bases for V and 6 bases for J; bases not matched to a gene: 5. The CDR3 DNA sequence: TGTGCCAGCAGCTCCTTAGCGGGAGGCGAGCAGTACGTC. This codes for CASSSLAGGEQYV.

This clonotype was counted at least ten times. The CDR3 DNA is TGTGCCAGCAGCTTAAACAGGGGGCGTTACGAGCAGTACTTC. Translated: CASSLNRGRYEQYF. The V call is TRBV7-2, the J call TRBJ2-7; TRBD1 matches 9 bases. V lost 2 bases to trimming and J lost 4 bases; unmatched junction nucleotides: 3. This CDR3 contains 14 residues. Germline V gene data show CDR1 as SGHTA and CDR2 as FQGNSA.

Of note for this clonotype: Possible read error: a much larger clone is one base away. The chain joins TRBV19 to TRBJ1-5, with TRBD1 matching 10 bases. The CDR3 spans 14 residues. From germline, CDR1 is LNHDA and CDR2 SQIVND (reference sequence). The CDR3 nucleotides are TGTACCAGTAGCGGACAGGGGGGCAATCAGCCCCAGCATTTT. This sequence encodes CTSSGQGGNQPQHF.